The table lists the clone carrying this T cell receptor beta chain with a count of one. The antigen is not known. Sequencing used immunoSEQ multiplex PCR; TCRdb keeps in-frame clones, though not all of them. Here the sample spans about 20,000 clones, over 95% being singletons. Cells defined as naive were viable CD3+CD4+ or CD3+CD8+ and CCR7+CD45RA+CD45RO-CD95-CD27+CD28+. The V end lost 5 bases, the J end lost 4 bases, and 24 bases lay between the germline ends. Germline lookup yields CDR1 SGHNT and CDR2 YENEEA. The CDR3 covers 18 residues. This sample was taken from a study of T cells after posttransplantation cyclophosphamide. Whole-study results and caveats: Later blood repertoires were often dominated by clones from the donor CD8+ memory compartment. Blood and skin or GI T cell repertoires showed limited TRB overlap.

This receptor was identified in a middle-aged man in good health, CMV-negative, and a related stem cell transplant donor. This chain joins TRBV11-3 and TRBJ2-1; D is perhaps TRBD2 (7 bases). Sequenced input: naive CD4+ T cells sorted from PBMCs. The CDR3 reads CASSPRGGRAFSYNEQFF. Written as DNA, the CDR3 is TGTGCCAGCAGCCCTCGAGGGGGGAGGGCCTTTTCTTACAATGAGCAGTTCTTC.